The entry that follows covers one T cell receptor beta chain sequence. Per the germline V gene, CDR1 is KGHDR and CDR2 is SFDVKD. CDR3 length: 14 residues. The V end was cut by 4 bases, the J end by 3 bases, with 11 bases between. These data are taken from a study of blood T cell repertoires in COVID-19. Study summary: Acute and convalescent COVID-19 specimens originated in the United States, Italy and Spain.

Using immunoSEQ multiplex PCR, the repertoire was profiled, and TCRdb retains in-frame clones only, with some absent. The sample has 60,000 or so clones; roughly 90% are singletons. This chain joins TRBV24-1 and TRBJ2-5; D gene unclear. The sequenced sample consisted of peripheral blood. The origin of this receptor is a human donor in a cohort sampled during active COVID-19. This CDR3 reads CATSDHDKKETQYF. CDR3 DNA sequence: TGTGCCACCAGTGACCATGACAAAAAAGAGACCCAGTACTTC.